Following are 5 T cell receptor beta chains from one sample sequenced in a study of blood T cell repertoires in COVID-19. The assay was immunoSEQ multiplex PCR, and TCRdb's table has in-frame clones only and misses some. The table shows approximately 240,000 clones, with 80% to 95% occurring only once. The sample comprised PBMCs or T cells enriched from blood (not recorded which). These TCRs come from a woman between 18 and 29 years old who had recovered from COVID-19.

The chain couples TRBV28 to TRBJ2-7; no definite D call. This CDR3 contains 13 residues. Germline V gene data show CDR1 as MDHEN and CDR2 as SYDVKM. V lost 4 bases, J lost 3 bases, and 10 bases lay in between. CDR3 sequence (DNA): TGTGCCAGCAGTTCCAGCGACCACTACGAGCAGTACTTC. This codes for CASSSSDHYEQYF.

The chain has TRBV9 and TRBJ2-1, with no clear D. Trimming cost V 0 bases and J 5 bases, with 12 bases left between them. The CDR3 is 15 residues long. Germline-derived CDR1 and CDR2 are SGDLS and YYNGEE. CDR3 coding DNA: TGTGCCAGCAGCGTAGACATCCTCTCGAACAATGAGCAGTTCTTC. It translates to CASSVDILSNNEQFF.

This clone came up once. The genes are TRBV3-1 (or the pseudogene TRBV3-2) and TRBJ1-2; D gene unclear. The CDR3 has 13 amino acids. From germline, CDR1 is LGHDT and CDR2 YNNKEL (reference sequence). V was trimmed by 4 bases and J by 5 bases, leaving 11 bases between them. This chain's CDR3 is CASSPVRGYGYTF. CDR3 coding DNA: TGTGCCAGCAGCCCGGTGAGAGGGTATGGCTACACCTTC.

This chain uses TRBV18 with TRBJ1-1; unclear D gene. This CDR3 is built from 13 residues. The V gene's germline CDR1 is KGHSH and CDR2 LQKENI. V lost 1 base to trimming and J lost 1 base, with 4 bases between them. The CDR3 sequence is CASSPLGNTEAFF. The DNA for the CDR3 is TGTGCCAGCTCACCACTCGGGAACACTGAAGCTTTCTTT.

The chain uses TRBV5-1 and TRBJ1-2, with 7 nucleotides matching TRBD1. CDR3 length: 14 residues. The germline V gene encodes CDR1 SGHRS and CDR2 YFSETQ. V shed 4 bases and J 5 bases; nucleotides not matched to a gene: 8. DNA for the CDR3: TGCGCCAGCAGCCCCACTCAGGGGGGATATGGCTACACCTTC. Its protein product is CASSPTQGGYGYTF.